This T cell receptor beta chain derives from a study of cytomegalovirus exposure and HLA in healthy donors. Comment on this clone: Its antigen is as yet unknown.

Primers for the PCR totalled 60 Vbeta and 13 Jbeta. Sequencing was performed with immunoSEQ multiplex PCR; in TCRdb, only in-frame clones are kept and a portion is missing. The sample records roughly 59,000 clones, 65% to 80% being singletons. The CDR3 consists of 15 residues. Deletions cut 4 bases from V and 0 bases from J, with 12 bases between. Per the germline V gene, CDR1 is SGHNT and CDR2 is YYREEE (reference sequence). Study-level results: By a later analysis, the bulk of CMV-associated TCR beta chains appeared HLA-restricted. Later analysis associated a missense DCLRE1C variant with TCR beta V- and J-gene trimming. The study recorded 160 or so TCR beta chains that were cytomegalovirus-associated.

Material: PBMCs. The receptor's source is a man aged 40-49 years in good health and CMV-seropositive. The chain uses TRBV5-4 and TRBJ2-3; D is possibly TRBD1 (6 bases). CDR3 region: CASSPGTTSTDTQYF. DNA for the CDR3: TGTGCCAGCAGCCCCGGGACAACTAGCACAGATACGCAGTATTTT.